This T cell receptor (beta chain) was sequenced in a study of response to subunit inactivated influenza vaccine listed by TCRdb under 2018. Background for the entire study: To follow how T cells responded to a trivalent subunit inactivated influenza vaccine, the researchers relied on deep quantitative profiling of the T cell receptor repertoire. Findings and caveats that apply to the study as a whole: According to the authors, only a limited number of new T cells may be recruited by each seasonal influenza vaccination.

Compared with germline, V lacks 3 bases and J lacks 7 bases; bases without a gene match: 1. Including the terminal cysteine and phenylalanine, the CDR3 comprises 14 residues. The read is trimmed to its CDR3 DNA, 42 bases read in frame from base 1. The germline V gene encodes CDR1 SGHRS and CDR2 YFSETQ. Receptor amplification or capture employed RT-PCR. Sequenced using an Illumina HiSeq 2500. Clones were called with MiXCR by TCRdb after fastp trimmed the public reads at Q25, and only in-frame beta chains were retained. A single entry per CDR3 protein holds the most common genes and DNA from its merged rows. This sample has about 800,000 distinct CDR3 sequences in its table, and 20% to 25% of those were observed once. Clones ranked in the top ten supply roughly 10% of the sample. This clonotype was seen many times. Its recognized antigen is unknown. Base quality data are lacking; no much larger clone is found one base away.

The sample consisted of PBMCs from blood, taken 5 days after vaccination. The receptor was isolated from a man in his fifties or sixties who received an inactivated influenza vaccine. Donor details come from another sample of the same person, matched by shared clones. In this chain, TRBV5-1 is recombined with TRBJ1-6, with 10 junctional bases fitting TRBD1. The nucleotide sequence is TGCGCCAGCAGCTCGGGACAGGGGAATTCACCCCTCCACTTT. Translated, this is CASSSGQGNSPLHF. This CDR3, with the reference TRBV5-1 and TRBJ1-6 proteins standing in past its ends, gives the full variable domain KAGVTQTPRYLIKTRGQQVTLSCSPISGHRSVSWYQQTPGQGLQFLFEYFSETQRNKGNFPGRFSGRQFSNSRSEMNVSTLELGDSALYLCASSSGQGNSPLHFGNGTRLTVT.